One and the same sample provided the 10 T cell receptor beta chains below, sequenced in a study of identical twins. TCRdb reanalysed the 5' RACE reads using MiXCR and keeps one entry per CDR3 protein. The sample lists roughly 250,000 distinct CDR3 sequences, over 12% occurring once. Sequencing was carried out using memory (CD45RO+) T cells sorted from blood. These receptors all stem from a woman in her late teens or twenties in good health.

This clonotype was seen ten or more times. The chain uses TRBV7-8 and TRBJ2-3, with 7 bases that match TRBD2. This CDR3 is 14 amino acids long. The germline CDR1 and CDR2 sequences are SGHVS and FQNEAQ. After removal of 4 bases from V and 5 bases from J, the junction contained 6 bases not matched to a gene. The CDR3 loop is CASSSSGGQDTQYF. CDR3 DNA sequence: TGTGCCAGCAGCTCTAGCGGAGGGCAAGATACGCAGTATTTT.

The CDR3 reads CASRRGTGGYNEQFF. The CDR3 bases are TGTGCCAGCCGTCGGGGGACAGGGGGTTACAATGAGCAGTTCTTC. The V gene is TRBV18, the J gene TRBJ2-1, with TRBD1 matching over 11 bases. Trimming took 8 bases from V and 4 from J; bases not matched to a gene: 7. The CDR3 covers 15 residues. From germline, CDR1 is KGHSH and CDR2 LQKENI.

CDR3 residues: CASTPWDRGPDEQYF. CDR3 in DNA: TGTGCCAGCACCCCCTGGGATCGGGGCCCGGACGAGCAGTACTTC. V and J are TRBV28 and TRBJ2-7, with D perhaps being TRBD1 or TRBD2 (5 bases each). V shed 7 bases and J shed 5 bases, with 21 bases lying between them. The CDR3 is 15 residues long. Looked up from germline, CDR1 is MDHEN and CDR2 is SYDVKM.

This clonotype was found a few times. V gene TRBV5-1 combines with J gene TRBJ1-1, with TRBD1 matching over 10 bases. The germline CDR1 and CDR2 sequences are SGHRS and YFSETQ. Trimming removed 3 bases from V and 4 bases from J; junction bases left unmatched: 3. The CDR3 length is 14 residues. The CDR3 region is CASSSDRGSTEAFF. CDR3 nucleotide sequence: TGCGCCAGCAGCTCGGACAGGGGGAGCACTGAAGCTTTCTTT.

This clonotype was seen a handful of times. The V and J genes are TRBV7-2 and TRBJ2-2, with no clear D. V shed 3 bases and J shed 7 bases, with 3 bases lying between them. The germline gives CDR1 SGHTA, CDR2 FQGNSA. The CDR3 runs 11 residues. CDR3 loop: CASSLRGELFF. The CDR3 region has the DNA TGTGCCAGCAGCTTGCGCGGGGAGCTGTTTTTT.

The chain links TRBV7-6 to TRBJ2-7; no definite D call. Trimming shortened V by 1 base and J by 2 bases, and 18 bases separated the two germline ends. CDR1 SGHVS and CDR2 FNYEAQ come from the germline V gene. The CDR3 totals 17 residues. The CDR3 region has the DNA TGTGCCAGCAGCTTAGATCCGTCCGGGCGGCTAACCTACGAGCAGTACTTC. Translating gives CASSLDPSGRLTYEQYF.

The gene calls are TRBV20-1 and TRBJ2-3, with TRBD2 identical over 12 bases. This CDR3 region has 18 residues. Trimming at V came to 3 bases and at J to 1 base, leaving 11 bases not matched to a gene. Germline V gene data show CDR1 as DFQATT and CDR2 as SNEGSKA (reference sequence). For the CDR3, the DNA is TGCAGTGCTAGCCCCCTAGCGGGGGGGCCAGTGGGCACAGATACGCAGTATTTT. Protein sequence: CSASPLAGGPVGTDTQYF.

This clonotype occurred a few times. The V call is TRBV14, the J call TRBJ1-1, with unresolved D. The ends were cut back, 0 bases at V and 1 base at J, with 6 bases in the middle. Germline-derived CDR1 and CDR2 are SGHDN and FVKESK. The CDR3 runs to 14 residues. In nucleotides, the CDR3 is TGTGCCAGCAGCCAAGATTGGTGGAACACTGAAGCTTTCTTT. Amino acids: CASSQDWWNTEAFF.

This clonotype came up a few times. The J gene is TRBJ2-7, the V gene TRBV6-5; D is uncertain. Between the trimmed V and J ends, which lost 4 bases and 4 bases, there was a span of 8 bases. The CDR3 spans 12 residues. Germline V lookup: CDR1 MNHEY, CDR2 SVGAGI. The chain's CDR3 is CASSSLSYEQYF. CDR3 DNA sequence: TGTGCCAGCAGTTCCCTAAGTTACGAGCAGTACTTC.

The chain is built from TRBV6-2 or TRBV6-3 and TRBJ2-6; D possibly corresponds to TRBD2 (5 bases). Germline assignment: CDR1 MNHEY and CDR2 SVGEGT. CDR3 size: 15 residues. V gave up 6 bases and J gave up 0 bases, with 9 bases separating them. The CDR3 region has the DNA TGTGCCAGCAGCCGTACTAGCTCTGGGGCCAACGTCCTGACTTTC. Its protein product is CASSRTSSGANVLTF.